This TCR beta chain is drawn from a study of blood T cell repertoires in COVID-19. The overall study: Two negative PCRs, clearance, or symptom resolution were required of recovered Cohort 3 donors.

In germline, CDR1 is SGHTA, CDR2 FQGNSA. V dropped 1 base and J dropped 4 bases, with 16 bases sitting between them. The CDR3 has 16 residues. TCRdb's table, derived via immunoSEQ multiplex PCR, lists solely in-frame clones and lacks some. The sample has over 110,000 clones, about 80% seen once. The source of this sequence is a man aged 50-59 years in a cohort exposed to, infected with or recovered from COVID-19 (not recorded which). Sequencing used PBMCs or T cells enriched from blood (not recorded which). The genes are TRBV7-2 and TRBJ2-5, with a tentative D call TRBD2 (6 bases). This CDR3 reads CASSLGLAGSGETQYF. The CDR3 DNA follows: TGTGCCAGCAGCTTAGGATTGGCGGGGAGTGGAGAGACCCAGTACTTC.